The TCR beta chain under discussion was sequenced for a study of blood T cell repertoires in COVID-19. Looking at the study overall: Both acute and convalescent COVID-19 samples were obtained from the United States, Italy and Spain. T cells, B-cell-depleted T cells, or PBMCs supplied cDNA or gDNA.

As processed by the authors: Reference gene primer amplification yielded estimated nucleated cell counts. TCRdb's copy holds only in-frame clones and misses some; the assay was immunoSEQ multiplex PCR. V and J calls and clone size come straight from that table; D and trimming were deduced from the DNA. This table has 94,000 or so clones, roughly 82% appearing once. The CDR3 loop spans 16 amino acids. With 8 bases clipped from V and 0 bases from J, the junction kept 7 bases outside the gene matches. Per germline, CDR1 WSHSY and CDR2 SAAADI. The TCR was taken from a man aged 60 to 75 with acute or convalescent COVID-19. The genes are TRBV10-2 and TRBJ2-2; 9 nucleotides agree with TRBD1. Sequencing was performed on peripheral blood. The CDR3 loop is CASATGGFSNTGELFF. For the CDR3, the DNA is TGCGCCAGCGCTACAGGGGGCTTTTCGAACACCGGGGAGCTGTTTTTT.